Listed here are 28 T cell receptor beta chains from one sample, sequenced in a study of shared clonotypes between healthy human individuals. Some clones are missing from TCRdb's copy, which holds only in-frame ones; the method was immunoSEQ multiplex PCR. The sample lists 2 million to 2.5 million clones, around 92% occurring once. The specimen was naive CD4+ T cells from PBMCs. Subset defined: CD45RA+ positively selected. The source is a man younger than 35 in good health. Some clones in this sample may be carry-over from other donors' samples.

Worth noting for this clone: Other DNA sequences in this sample translate to the same CDR3. The rearrangement links TRBV5-1 to TRBJ2-3, with a tentative D call TRBD2 (5 bases). The germline V gene encodes CDR1 SGHRS and CDR2 YFSETQ. This CDR3 contains 16 residues. The V gene lost 1 base and the J gene lost 0 bases, with 12 bases spanning the gap. CDR3: CASSLTGRASTDTQYF. For the CDR3, the DNA is TGCGCCAGCAGCTTGACGGGAAGGGCTAGCACAGATACGCAGTATTTT.

This sequence joins TRBV12-5 and TRBJ2-1; D remains ambiguous. The CDR3 length is 15 residues. CDR1 LGHNT and CDR2 FRNRAP come from the germline V gene. Deletions cut 0 bases from V and 8 bases from J, with 14 bases between. DNA of the CDR3: TGTGCTAGTGGTTTGGTGCTGGGTAGCAGCTATGAGCAGTTCTTC. Its protein product is CASGLVLGSSYEQFF.

The rearrangement links TRBV5-1 to TRBJ1-1; D is unresolved. This CDR3 is 15 amino acids long. Trimming left V 4 bases short and J 0 bases short, with 13 bases between. Germline CDR1 is SGHRS and CDR2 is YFSETQ. CDR3 protein: CASSPDGALNTEAFF. In DNA, the CDR3 is TGCGCCAGCAGCCCGGACGGAGCCTTGAACACTGAAGCTTTCTTT. Variable domain in full (rest from reference TRBV5-1 and TRBJ1-1): KAGVTQTPRYLIKTRGQQVTLSCSPISGHRSVSWYQQTPGQGLQFLFEYFSETQRNKGNFPGRFSGRQFSNSRSEMNVSTLELGDSALYLCASSPDGALNTEAFFGQGTRLTVV.

In DNA, the CDR3 is TGTGCCAGCTCACCGACTAGCGAGACAGATACGCAGTATTTT. Protein: CASSPTSETDTQYF. The V and J genes are TRBV18 and TRBJ2-3, with 8 bases lining up with TRBD2. The length of the CDR3 is 14 residues. The germline gives CDR1 KGHSH, CDR2 LQKENI. The V and J ends lost 3 bases and 3 bases, in that order; junction bases with no gene match: 2.

The chain's CDR3 is CASSLIGQSSYNEQFF. For the CDR3, the DNA is TGCGCCAGCAGCTTGATCGGGCAGAGCTCCTACAATGAGCAGTTCTTC. The J gene is TRBJ2-1, the V gene TRBV5-1; D gene uncertain. The CDR3 is made up of 16 amino acids. Trimming removed 1 base at V and 0 bases at J, with 11 bases between. Germline V gene sequence: CDR1 SGHRS, CDR2 YFSETQ.

J is TRBJ2-6 and V is TRBV28; D gene unclear. With 5 bases removed from V and 6 bases from J, the gap between germline ends came to 8 bases. This CDR3 is built from 13 residues. CDR1 and CDR2 from the germline V gene are MDHEN and SYDVKM. The CDR3 region has the DNA TGTGCCAGCAGTCCACTCATGGCCAACGTCCTGACTTTC. Protein: CASSPLMANVLTF.

The V call is TRBV7-3, the J call TRBJ2-2; D ambiguous. Trimming took off 3 bases at V and 6 bases at J, with 5 bases between the two ends. CDR1 is SGHTA, CDR2 FQGTGA, per germline. The CDR3 is 12 residues long. The CDR3 loop reads CASSFESGELFF. In DNA, the CDR3 is TGTGCCAGCAGCTTCGAATCCGGGGAGCTGTTTTTT.

In nucleotides, the CDR3 is TGTGCCTGGAGTCTTGGCGGTTTTGTTCAGCCCCAGCATTTT. Protein sequence: CAWSLGGFVQPQHF. V usage is TRBV30 and J usage is TRBJ1-5; D uncertain. Germline lookup yields CDR1 GTSNPN and CDR2 SVGIG (reference sequence). Trimming pared 2 bases from V and 6 bases from J, leaving 14 bases between. The CDR3 sequence is 14 residues long.

Only one count was recorded for this clone. The sample carries other DNA sequences with the same CDR3. V gene TRBV29-1 combines with J gene TRBJ2-1; 9 bases fit TRBD2. The V gene end was trimmed by 7 bases and the J gene end by 0 bases; junction bases not matched to a gene: 1. There are 13 residues in the CDR3. Germline loops: CDR1 SQVTM, CDR2 ANQGSEA. The CDR3 DNA reads TGCAGCGCGACTAGCGGCTCCTACAATGAGCAGTTCTTC. Residues: CSATSGSYNEQFF.

The chain joins TRBV12-5 to TRBJ2-2, with 9 positions matching TRBD2. This CDR3 is 16 amino acids long. With 0 bases clipped from V and 8 bases from J, the junction kept 7 bases outside the gene matches. Germline V CDR1 and CDR2: LGHNT, FRNRAP. CDR3 region: CASGLVVAGVIGELFF. The CDR3 region has the DNA TGTGCTAGTGGTTTGGTAGTAGCGGGAGTAATTGGGGAGCTGTTTTTT.

The J gene is TRBJ2-3, the V gene TRBV5-1; maybe TRBD2 (6 bases). This CDR3 has 17 amino acids. Between the trimmed V and J ends, which lost 4 bases and 2 bases, there was a span of 20 bases. Germline loops: CDR1 SGHRS, CDR2 YFSETQ. In DNA form, the CDR3 reads TGCGCCAGCAGCGAGGGCAACGGGGGTCTCCACACAGATACGCAGTATTTT. This codes for CASSEGNGGLHTDTQYF.

The chain links TRBV5-1 to TRBJ2-3, with 9 positions matching TRBD1. J was trimmed by 4 bases and V by 4 bases; bases with no gene match: 4. The CDR3 runs to 14 residues. Germline V lookup: CDR1 SGHRS, CDR2 YFSETQ. DNA for the CDR3: TGCGCCAGCAGCATGACAGGGGGTTCAGATACGCAGTATTTT. Translated: CASSMTGGSDTQYF. Supplemented by reference TRBV5-1 and TRBJ2-3, the full variable domain reads KAGVTQTPRYLIKTRGQQVTLSCSPISGHRSVSWYQQTPGQGLQFLFEYFSETQRNKGNFPGRFSGRQFSNSRSEMNVSTLELGDSALYLCASSMTGGSDTQYFGPGTRLTVL.

The chain uses TRBV10-1 and TRBJ2-1, with D possibly TRBD2 on 6 matching bases. V gave up 7 bases and J gave up 5 bases, with 9 bases separating them. Germline-derived CDR1 and CDR2 are WNHNN and SYGVQD (reference sequence). CDR3 length: 12 amino acids. CDR3 in DNA: TGCGCCAGCACGCGGGGCGACAATGAGCAGTTCTTC. As protein: CASTRGDNEQFF.

This clone has only a few counts. The rearrangement uses TRBV18 and TRBJ1-5; a weak D match, TRBD1 (6 bases). Per germline, CDR1 KGHSH and CDR2 LQKENI. V lost 6 bases and J lost 4, with 13 bases in between. The CDR3 runs 14 residues. CDR3 bases: TGTGCCAGCTCTCTTGGACAGCCGAATCAGCCCCAGCATTTT. Amino acids: CASSLGQPNQPQHF.

CDR3 residues: CASSDISQETQYF. The CDR3 nucleotides read TGTGCCAGCAGTGATATCAGCCAAGAGACCCAGTACTTC. V gene TRBV2 combines with J gene TRBJ2-5; D remains ambiguous. The CDR3 contains 13 residues. V lost 3 bases and J lost 1, with 6 bases in between. CDR1 is SNHLY and CDR2 is FYNNEI in the germline V gene.

V is TRBV4-1 and J is TRBJ1-5; D is possibly TRBD1 (5 bases). Germline CDR1 is MGHRA and CDR2 is YSYEKL. The CDR3 runs 18 residues. Trimming removed 4 bases from V and 6 bases from J, with 25 bases in between. The CDR3 region has the DNA TGCGCCAGCAGCCCTCAAGGGATTCGGCAGGGAATCTTTCAGCCCCAGCATTTT. It is translated as CASSPQGIRQGIFQPQHF.

The chain is built from TRBV7-8 and TRBJ1-2; D remains ambiguous. Germline CDR1 reads SGHVS; CDR2 reads FQNEAQ. Trimming stripped 4 bases from V and 7 bases from J, with 7 bases between. The CDR3 runs to 11 residues. The CDR3: CASSSGPGYTF. The DNA of the CDR3 is TGTGCCAGCAGCTCGGGCCCTGGCTACACCTTC.

V and J are TRBV10-1 and TRBJ2-1; 13 bases are a match to TRBD2. The trim removed 3 bases at V and 8 bases at J, leaving 10 bases unmatched. This CDR3 comprises 17 residues. CDR1 is WNHNN, CDR2 SYGVQD, per germline (reference sequence). CDR3 in amino acids: CASSESGLAGDRDEQFF. The CDR3 DNA sequence: TGCGCCAGCAGTGAATCAGGACTAGCGGGAGATAGGGATGAGCAGTTCTTC.

CDR3 sequence: CASTVSGAPSYNEQFF. The CDR3 region has the DNA TGCGCCAGCACCGTTAGTGGGGCCCCCTCCTACAATGAGCAGTTCTTC. The J gene is TRBJ2-1, the V gene TRBV5-1; D is possibly TRBD1 (5 bases). CDR1 and CDR2 from the germline V gene are SGHRS and YFSETQ. The CDR3 has 16 amino acids. V lost 6 bases, J lost 0 bases, and 16 bases lay in between.

This clone was seen a single time. The chain combines TRBV10-3 with TRBJ2-7; 10 positions match TRBD1. Looked up from germline, CDR1 is ENHRY and CDR2 is SYGVKD. V lost 2 bases to trimming and J lost 3 bases; unmatched junction nucleotides: 10. The CDR3 spans 17 residues. CDR3 coding DNA: TGTGCCATCAGTGAGGGGGGTAGCTGGGACAGGGGCTACGAGCAGTACTTC. Translating it yields CAISEGGSWDRGYEQYF.

This sequence joins TRBV4-1 and TRBJ1-3, with TRBD1 identical over 8 bases. Germline values: CDR1 MGHRA, CDR2 YSYEKL. The CDR3 is 20 residues long. Trimming at V came to 3 bases and at J to 0 bases, leaving 16 bases not matched to a gene. The DNA of the CDR3 is TGCGCCAGCAGCCAGGTGATCCTAGGGACAGGTTTCTCCTCTGGAAACACCATATATTTT. This translates into CASSQVILGTGFSSGNTIYF.

The V and J genes are TRBV5-1 and TRBJ2-5; perhaps D is TRBD1 or TRBD2 (6 bases each). V was pared by 2 bases and J by 0 bases, with 14 bases between. Germline-derived CDR1 and CDR2 are SGHRS and YFSETQ. This CDR3 region has 16 residues. This CDR3 reads CASSFGGRGYQETQYF. The CDR3 DNA reads as TGCGCCAGCAGCTTTGGGGGGCGCGGGTACCAAGAGACCCAGTACTTC.

This chain links TRBV6-4 with TRBJ1-2; TRBD1 might be the D (5 bases). The V end lost 0 bases, the J end lost 0 bases, and 8 bases lay between the germline ends. Germline V CDR1 and CDR2: MRHNA, SNTAGT. The CDR3 loop spans 15 amino acids. The CDR3 sequence: CASSDSRGANYGYTF. In DNA, the CDR3 is TGTGCCAGCAGTGACTCAAGGGGAGCTAACTATGGCTACACCTTC.

This chain joins TRBV5-1 and TRBJ2-1; 10 bases fit TRBD1. Germline trimming cut 2 bases from V and 14 bases from J; bases unmatched to any gene: 7. CDR3 length: 13 residues. The germline gives CDR1 SGHRS, CDR2 YFSETQ. CDR3 sequence: CASSLSPGTGEFF. As DNA, the CDR3 is TGCGCCAGCAGCTTAAGTCCCGGGACAGGGGAGTTCTTC.

The CDR3 region has the DNA TGTGCCATCAGTGGGGGGACCCCTAGTTACACTGAAGCTTTCTTT. Residues: CAISGGTPSYTEAFF. The rearrangement uses TRBV10-3 and TRBJ1-1, with D maybe TRBD1 (5 bases). Germline CDR1 reads ENHRY; CDR2 reads SYGVKD. This CDR3 contains 15 residues. V was clipped by 4 bases and J by 3 bases, with 15 bases between them.

This sequence joins TRBV9 and TRBJ1-5; D may be TRBD1 (6 bases). CDR1 is SGDLS, CDR2 YYNGEE, per germline. The V and J ends lost 0 bases and 5 bases respectively, with 12 bases between them. The CDR3 runs 15 residues. This chain's CDR3 is CASSVDTGFDQPQHF. The CDR3 nucleotides are TGTGCCAGCAGCGTAGATACAGGGTTTGATCAGCCCCAGCATTTT.

The CDR3 DNA sequence: TGTGCCTGGGGCACAGGGACATTGACAGATACGCAGTATTTT. This encodes CAWGTGTLTDTQYF. The chain uses TRBV30 and TRBJ2-3; maybe TRBD1 (6 bases). The germline CDR1 and CDR2 sequences are GTSNPN and SVGIG (reference sequence). The CDR3 is 14 residues long. Deletions cut 5 bases from V and 3 bases from J, with 15 bases between.

This clone has just a few counts. This sequence joins TRBV28 and TRBJ1-2, with 7 bases matching TRBD1. J was trimmed by 9 bases and V by 3 bases; bases with no gene match: 7. The CDR3 sequence is 13 residues long. CDR1 is MDHEN, CDR2 SYDVKM, per germline. This CDR3 is CASSLTGIASYTF. The CDR3 DNA follows: TGTGCCAGCAGTTTGACAGGGATAGCAAGCTACACCTTC.